This T cell receptor beta chain was documented in a study of identical twins. TCRdb redid the calling of the 5' RACE reads with MiXCR, one entry per CDR3 protein. The sample lists around 650,000 distinct CDR3 sequences, under 8.5% occurring once. V was pared by 4 bases and J by 0 bases, with 12 bases between. Germline assignment: CDR1 SQVTM and CDR2 ANQGSEA. This CDR3 is 15 amino acids long. Of note for this clonotype: Its antigen is not identified.

General study findings and limits: Invariant T cells like MAIT and iNKT could partly confound the zero-insertion analyses. Models predicted less out-of-frame TCR alpha sharing in monozygotic twins than was found.

These records were also assigned to another study, of yellow fever vaccine responses in identical twins.

The chain has TRBV29-1 and TRBJ2-2; maybe TRBD2 (6 bases). Sample: PBMCs. The receptor was isolated from a woman younger than 35 in good health. CDR3 in amino acids: CSVGLAETNTGELFF. DNA of the CDR3: TGCAGCGTTGGGTTAGCGGAAACGAACACCGGGGAGCTGTTTTTT.